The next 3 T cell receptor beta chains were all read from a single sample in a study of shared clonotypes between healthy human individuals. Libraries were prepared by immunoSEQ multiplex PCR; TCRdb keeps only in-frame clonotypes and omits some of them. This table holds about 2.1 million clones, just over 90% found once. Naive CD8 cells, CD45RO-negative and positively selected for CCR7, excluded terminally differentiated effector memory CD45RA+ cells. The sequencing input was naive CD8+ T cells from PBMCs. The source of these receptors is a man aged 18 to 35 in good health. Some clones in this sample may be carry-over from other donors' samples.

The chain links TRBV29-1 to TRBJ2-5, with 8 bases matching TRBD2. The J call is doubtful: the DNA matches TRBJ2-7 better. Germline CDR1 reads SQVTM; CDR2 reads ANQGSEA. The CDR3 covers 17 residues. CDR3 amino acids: CSVLRAASGFSSYEQYF. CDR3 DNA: TGCAGCGTTTTGAGAGCGGCTAGCGGGTTCAGCTCCTACGAGCAGTACTTC.

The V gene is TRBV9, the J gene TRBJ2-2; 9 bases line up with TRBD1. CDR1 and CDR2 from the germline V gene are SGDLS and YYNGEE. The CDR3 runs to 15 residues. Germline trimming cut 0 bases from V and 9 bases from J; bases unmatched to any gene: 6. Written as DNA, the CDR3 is TGTGCCAGCAGCGTAGGGGGACAGGGACTCAGGGAGCTGTTTTTT. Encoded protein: CASSVGGQGLRELFF.

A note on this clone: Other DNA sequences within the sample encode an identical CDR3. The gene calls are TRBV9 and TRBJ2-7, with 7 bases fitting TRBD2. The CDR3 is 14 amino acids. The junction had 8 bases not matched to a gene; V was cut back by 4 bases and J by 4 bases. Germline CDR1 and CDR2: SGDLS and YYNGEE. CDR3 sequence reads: CASSPGTTPYEQYF. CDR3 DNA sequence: TGTGCCAGCAGCCCCGGGACTACTCCTTACGAGCAGTACTTC.